Listed below are T cell receptor beta chains from one sample, sequenced in a study of spatial heterogeneity in lung cancer. Each CDR3 protein is one row after TCRdb ran MiXCR on the 5' RACE reads. There are about 120,000 distinct CDR3 sequences in the sample; roughly an eighth occur only once, and roughly 15% lies in the top ten. The sample here was PBMCs, taken at follow-up. The receptors were sampled from a male donor with early-stage non-small cell lung cancer. Each CDR3 is given with its conserved first and last residue. The order of the fields is D gene, clone size, V gene, J gene, CDR3 DNA, CDR3 protein. The D gene is left open where the match is weak. Clone size, where shown, is once, few, many, or a class for clones that have expanded.

d_call: -
clone_size: once
v_call: TRBV7-2
j_call: TRBJ2-5
cdr3_nt: TGTGCCAGCAGCTTCGGCAGGCAAGAGACCCAGTACTTC
cdr3_aa: CASSFGRQETQYF

d_call: TRBD1
clone_size: few
v_call: TRBV5-1
j_call: TRBJ1-2
cdr3_nt: TGCGCCAGCAGCTCCGGAGGGGACAGGGTGTCCTATGGCTACACCTTC
cdr3_aa: CASSSGGDRVSYGYTF

d_call: TRBD2
clone_size: few
v_call: TRBV20-1
j_call: TRBJ2-2
cdr3_nt: TGCAGTGCTCGGCAAGCGGGGCGGACCGGGGAGCTGTTTTTT
cdr3_aa: CSARQAGRTGELFF

d_call: -
clone_size: many
v_call: TRBV7-2
j_call: TRBJ1-4
cdr3_nt: TGTGCCAGCAGCTACAGACCCAATGAAAAACTGTTTTTT
cdr3_aa: CASSYRPNEKLFF

d_call: -
clone_size: -
v_call: TRBV5-1
j_call: TRBJ2-1
cdr3_nt: TGCGCCAGCAGCCCGCCGGAGGGCTACAATGAGCAGTTCTTC
cdr3_aa: CASSPPEGYNEQFF

d_call: TRBD2
clone_size: -
v_call: TRBV7-2
j_call: TRBJ2-1
cdr3_nt: TGTGCCAGCAGCCCGACTAGCGGGGCCTACAATGAGCAGTTCTTC
cdr3_aa: CASSPTSGAYNEQFF

d_call: -
clone_size: -
v_call: TRBV4-2
j_call: TRBJ1-2
cdr3_nt: TGTGCCAGCAGCCAAGATAGGGGCCTTCCCGTTGGCTATGGCTACACCTTC
cdr3_aa: CASSQDRGLPVGYGYTF

d_call: TRBD1
clone_size: few
v_call: TRBV12-3/TRBV12-4
j_call: TRBJ1-1
cdr3_nt: TGTGCCAGCAAACCCTTGACAGGGTCGGCTGAAGCTTTCTTT
cdr3_aa: CASKPLTGSAEAFF

d_call: TRBD2
clone_size: few
v_call: TRBV12-3/TRBV12-4
j_call: TRBJ2-3
cdr3_nt: TGTGCCAGCAGTCTAGCGGGGGGGGCAGATACGCAGTATTTT
cdr3_aa: CASSLAGGADTQYF

d_call: TRBD1
clone_size: many
v_call: TRBV27
j_call: TRBJ2-2
cdr3_nt: TGTGCCAGCAGTTTACGGGACAGGGTTCTGGGGGAGCTGTTTTTT
cdr3_aa: CASSLRDRVLGELFF

d_call: -
clone_size: many
v_call: TRBV9
j_call: TRBJ2-2
cdr3_nt: TGTGCCAGCAGCGTAGTTGGTAGGGGCACCGGGGAGCTGTTTTTT
cdr3_aa: CASSVVGRGTGELFF

d_call: -
clone_size: -
v_call: TRBV12-3/TRBV12-4
j_call: TRBJ2-7
cdr3_nt: TGTGCCAGCAGCCCCATGGGGATAACCCCCCACGAGCAGTACTTC
cdr3_aa: CASSPMGITPHEQYF

d_call: -
clone_size: -
v_call: TRBV4-1
j_call: TRBJ1-5
cdr3_nt: TGCGCCAGCAGCCAACCGGGCTTGAATCAGCCCCAGCATTTT
cdr3_aa: CASSQPGLNQPQHF

d_call: -
clone_size: -
v_call: TRBV18
j_call: TRBJ2-7
cdr3_nt: TGTGCCAGCTCCCCTAGACCTTACGAGCAGTACTTC
cdr3_aa: CASSPRPYEQYF

d_call: -
clone_size: few
v_call: TRBV7-9
j_call: TRBJ1-2
cdr3_nt: TGTGCCAGCAGCTCTGAGAACTATGGCTACACCTTC
cdr3_aa: CASSSENYGYTF

d_call: -
clone_size: many
v_call: TRBV15
j_call: TRBJ2-2
cdr3_nt: TGTGCCACCAGCACCGTGGGCCGTCCGGGTAACGGGGAGCTGTTTTTT
cdr3_aa: CATSTVGRPGNGELFF

d_call: -
clone_size: many
v_call: TRBV25-1
j_call: TRBJ2-6
cdr3_nt: TGTGCCAGCAGATCTGGGGCCAACGTCCTGACTTTC
cdr3_aa: CASRSGANVLTF

d_call: -
clone_size: -
v_call: TRBV10-3
j_call: TRBJ2-2
cdr3_nt: TGTGCCATCAGTGAAACGAACACCGGGGAGCTGTTTTTT
cdr3_aa: CAISETNTGELFF

d_call: TRBD2
clone_size: -
v_call: TRBV3-1
j_call: TRBJ2-7
cdr3_nt: TGTGCCAGCAGCCGCGGGGGGGCCGGATCCTACGAGCAGTACTTC
cdr3_aa: CASSRGGAGSYEQYF

d_call: -
clone_size: -
v_call: TRBV5-1
j_call: TRBJ2-1
cdr3_nt: TGCGCCAGCAGCACCCAGGGGCCGGCTTACAATGAGCAGTTCTTC
cdr3_aa: CASSTQGPAYNEQFF

d_call: -
clone_size: few
v_call: TRBV6-2/TRBV6-3
j_call: TRBJ1-2
cdr3_nt: TGTGCCAGCAGTTACTCTTCCGGGACACACTATGGCTACACCTTC
cdr3_aa: CASSYSSGTHYGYTF

d_call: TRBD1
clone_size: few
v_call: TRBV18
j_call: TRBJ1-4
cdr3_nt: TGTGCCAGCTCGTCCAGGGGGCGCGATAATGAAAAACTGTTTTTT
cdr3_aa: CASSSRGRDNEKLFF

d_call: -
clone_size: many
v_call: TRBV20-1
j_call: TRBJ2-5
cdr3_nt: TGCAGTGCTAGTTTTCAGGGGTCCCAAGAGACCCAGTACTTC
cdr3_aa: CSASFQGSQETQYF

d_call: TRBD1
clone_size: -
v_call: TRBV6-5
j_call: TRBJ2-7
cdr3_nt: TGTGCCAGCGGGACAGGTTTAAGGGGGCAGTACTTC
cdr3_aa: CASGTGLRGQYF

d_call: TRBD1
clone_size: -
v_call: TRBV7-2
j_call: TRBJ2-3
cdr3_nt: TGTGCCAGCAGCTTAGTGGGGACAGGGGTAGATACGCAGTATTTT
cdr3_aa: CASSLVGTGVDTQYF

d_call: -
clone_size: -
v_call: TRBV6-1
j_call: TRBJ2-4
cdr3_nt: TGTGCCAGCAGTGAAAGGTACAACCTAGCCAAAAACATTCAGTACTTC
cdr3_aa: CASSERYNLAKNIQYF

d_call: -
clone_size: many
v_call: TRBV29-1
j_call: TRBJ1-5
cdr3_nt: TGCAGCGTTCGAGAGACCGATCATCAGCCCCAGCATTTT
cdr3_aa: CSVRETDHQPQHF

d_call: TRBD1
clone_size: few
v_call: TRBV20-1
j_call: TRBJ2-7
cdr3_nt: TGCAGTGCTAGAGGGGAGACAGGGGGTTCCTACGAGCAGTACTTC
cdr3_aa: CSARGETGGSYEQYF

d_call: -
clone_size: medium-sized
v_call: TRBV30
j_call: TRBJ2-3
cdr3_nt: TGTGCCTGGAGTGTAAGGCTAGCAGATACGCAGTATTTT
cdr3_aa: CAWSVRLADTQYF

d_call: -
clone_size: once
v_call: TRBV6-5
j_call: TRBJ1-4
cdr3_nt: TGTGCCAGCCGTCAACAGGGTCGTTCAGAAAAACTGTTTTTT
cdr3_aa: CASRQQGRSEKLFF

d_call: -
clone_size: many
v_call: TRBV7-3
j_call: TRBJ1-1
cdr3_nt: TGTGCCAGCAGCTTCGCGGGGAACACTGAAGCTTTCTTT
cdr3_aa: CASSFAGNTEAFF

d_call: -
clone_size: few
v_call: TRBV7-6
j_call: TRBJ1-3
cdr3_nt: TGTGCCAGCAGCTTAGATGGAGGAAACACCATATATTTT
cdr3_aa: CASSLDGGNTIYF

d_call: TRBD2
clone_size: few
v_call: TRBV19
j_call: TRBJ2-1
cdr3_nt: TGTGCCAGTAGTATTAGCGGGGAGGGCAATGAGCAGTTCTTC
cdr3_aa: CASSISGEGNEQFF

d_call: TRBD2
clone_size: -
v_call: TRBV4-2
j_call: TRBJ2-5
cdr3_nt: TGTGCCAGCAGCCCGGGGAGTCTACTAGCGGGGTTCCAAGAGACCCAGTACTTC
cdr3_aa: CASSPGSLLAGFQETQYF

d_call: TRBD1
clone_size: -
v_call: TRBV2
j_call: TRBJ2-6
cdr3_nt: TGTGCCCGAAGTGCGGGACAGGGGGTTTTCTCTGGGGCCAACGTCCTGACTTTC
cdr3_aa: CARSAGQGVFSGANVLTF

d_call: -
clone_size: -
v_call: TRBV19
j_call: TRBJ2-7
cdr3_nt: TGTGCCAGTGGCCCGGCAGGTTCTTACTACGAGCAGTACTTC
cdr3_aa: CASGPAGSYYEQYF

d_call: TRBD2
clone_size: -
v_call: TRBV18
j_call: TRBJ2-3
cdr3_nt: TGTGCCAGCTCGCCGGGGACTAGCACAGATACGCAGTTTTTT
cdr3_aa: CASSPGTSTDTQFF

d_call: -
clone_size: few
v_call: TRBV12-3/TRBV12-4
j_call: TRBJ2-7
cdr3_nt: TGTGCCAGCAGTCCGGAACAGGGTTACGAGCAGTACTTC
cdr3_aa: CASSPEQGYEQYF

d_call: -
clone_size: few
v_call: TRBV2
j_call: TRBJ1-5
cdr3_nt: TGTGCCAGCAGGCTTAGGGATCAGCCCCAGCATTTT
cdr3_aa: CASRLRDQPQHF

d_call: -
clone_size: many
v_call: TRBV27
j_call: TRBJ2-5
cdr3_nt: TGTGCCAGCAGTTTATCTCCGGGGGAACAGACCCAGTACTTC
cdr3_aa: CASSLSPGEQTQYF

d_call: -
clone_size: -
v_call: TRBV29-1
j_call: TRBJ2-1
cdr3_nt: TGCAGCGTTGAACCCAACAGGCGGGGGCGGAGCTCCTACAATGAGCAGTTCTTC
cdr3_aa: CSVEPNRRGRSSYNEQFF

d_call: TRBD2
clone_size: -
v_call: TRBV4-2
j_call: TRBJ2-2
cdr3_nt: TGTGCCAGCAGCCCTGCACTAGCGGGGAACACCGGGGAGCTGTTTTTT
cdr3_aa: CASSPALAGNTGELFF

d_call: -
clone_size: -
v_call: TRBV27
j_call: TRBJ2-7
cdr3_nt: TGTGCCAGCAGTTGGTCACAGGGCGCCTACGAGCAGTACTTC
cdr3_aa: CASSWSQGAYEQYF

d_call: TRBD1
clone_size: -
v_call: TRBV9
j_call: TRBJ1-2
cdr3_nt: TGTGCCAGCAGCGGGGGGGACAGTCCCAGCTGGGGCTACACCTTC
cdr3_aa: CASSGGDSPSWGYTF

d_call: -
clone_size: many
v_call: TRBV12-3/TRBV12-4
j_call: TRBJ2-3
cdr3_nt: TGTGCCAGCAGTTCCACCCGAGACAGGATTAAATTT
cdr3_aa: CASSSTRDRIKF

d_call: TRBD2
clone_size: many
v_call: TRBV5-1
j_call: TRBJ2-3
cdr3_nt: TGCGCCAGCAGCAATGGACTAGCGGGGGGCACAGATACGCAGTATTTT
cdr3_aa: CASSNGLAGGTDTQYF

d_call: -
clone_size: few
v_call: TRBV7-6
j_call: TRBJ2-6
cdr3_nt: TGTGCCAGCAGCCGTCCTAGGCTCACCGGGCCGCGGGCCAACGTCCTGACTTTC
cdr3_aa: CASSRPRLTGPRANVLTF

d_call: -
clone_size: few
v_call: TRBV7-9
j_call: TRBJ2-3
cdr3_nt: TGTGCCAGCAGCTTAACCAGATCAAGCACAGATACGCAGTATTTT
cdr3_aa: CASSLTRSSTDTQYF

d_call: -
clone_size: many
v_call: TRBV7-2
j_call: TRBJ2-4
cdr3_nt: TGTGCCAGCAGCTTACAGGGACCGCAAGCCAAAAACATTCAGTACTTC
cdr3_aa: CASSLQGPQAKNIQYF

d_call: -
clone_size: few
v_call: TRBV20-1
j_call: TRBJ2-5
cdr3_nt: TGCAGTGCTAGAGACCCAGGGGACGTTGGGACCCAGTACTTC
cdr3_aa: CSARDPGDVGTQYF

d_call: -
clone_size: many
v_call: TRBV2
j_call: TRBJ2-2
cdr3_nt: TGTGCCAGCAGGGGGACCGCTACGAACACCGGGGAGCTGTTTTTT
cdr3_aa: CASRGTATNTGELFF

d_call: TRBD1
clone_size: few
v_call: TRBV12-3/TRBV12-4
j_call: TRBJ1-6
cdr3_nt: TGTGCCAGCAGCCCGACAGGGGTGAATTCACCCCTCCACTTT
cdr3_aa: CASSPTGVNSPLHF

d_call: TRBD1
clone_size: many
v_call: TRBV28
j_call: TRBJ1-6
cdr3_nt: TGTGCCAGCAGTGGGACAGCCAGAAATTCACCCCTCCACTTT
cdr3_aa: CASSGTARNSPLHF

d_call: -
clone_size: -
v_call: TRBV7-2
j_call: TRBJ1-5
cdr3_nt: TGTGCCAGCAGTCCCTCCACAAATCAGCCCCAGCATTTT
cdr3_aa: CASSPSTNQPQHF

d_call: -
clone_size: -
v_call: TRBV20-1
j_call: TRBJ1-5
cdr3_nt: TGCAGTGCGCCCGGACAGAAGGGCAATCAGCCCCAGCATTTT
cdr3_aa: CSAPGQKGNQPQHF

d_call: TRBD1
clone_size: few
v_call: TRBV6-9
j_call: TRBJ2-4
cdr3_nt: TGTGCCAGCAGTTTCGCGCCGGTAGGACAGGGGGCTGCCAAAAACATTCAGTACTTC
cdr3_aa: CASSFAPVGQGAAKNIQYF

d_call: TRBD1
clone_size: many
v_call: TRBV4-1
j_call: TRBJ1-1
cdr3_nt: TGCGCCAGCAGTCCGCGACAGGGTAGTGACACTGAAGCTTTCTTT
cdr3_aa: CASSPRQGSDTEAFF

d_call: -
clone_size: few
v_call: TRBV6-5
j_call: TRBJ1-3
cdr3_nt: TGTGCCAGCAGTTACAGGGGAGAGTCTGGAAACACCATATATTTT
cdr3_aa: CASSYRGESGNTIYF